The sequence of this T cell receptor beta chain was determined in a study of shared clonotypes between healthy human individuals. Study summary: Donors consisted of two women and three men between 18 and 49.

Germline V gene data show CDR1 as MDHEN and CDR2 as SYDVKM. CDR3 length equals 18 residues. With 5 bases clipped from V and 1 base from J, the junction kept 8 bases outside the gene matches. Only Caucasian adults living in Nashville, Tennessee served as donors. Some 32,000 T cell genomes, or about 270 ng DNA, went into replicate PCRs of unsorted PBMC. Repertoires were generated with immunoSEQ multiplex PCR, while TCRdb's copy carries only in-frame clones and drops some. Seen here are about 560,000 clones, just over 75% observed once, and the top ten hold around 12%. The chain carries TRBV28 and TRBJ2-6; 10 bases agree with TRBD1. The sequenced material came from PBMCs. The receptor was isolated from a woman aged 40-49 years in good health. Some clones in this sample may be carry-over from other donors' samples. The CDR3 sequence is CASSTWGQGLSGANVLTF. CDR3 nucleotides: TGTGCCAGCAGTACATGGGGACAGGGGCTTTCTGGGGCCAACGTCCTGACTTTC.